This TCR beta chain was sequenced in a study of blood T cell repertoires in COVID-19. The overall study: Sites across the United States, Italy and Spain contributed samples from acute and convalescent COVID-19. The cDNA or gDNA used as material had been derived from T cells, B-cell-depleted T cells, or PBMCs.

Per the original methods: By means of reference gene primer amplification, nucleated cell counts were estimated. TCRdb's table, derived via immunoSEQ multiplex PCR, lists solely in-frame clones and lacks some. For V, J and clone size, that table is used; D and trimming come from the DNA. Among tens of thousands of clones, roughly 80% were seen once, and the ten largest hold 13%. The V gene's germline CDR1 is LNHDA and CDR2 SQIVND (reference sequence). V was trimmed by 4 bases and J by 2 bases, leaving 6 bases between them. This CDR3 has 13 residues. This clone appeared once. V usage is TRBV19 and J usage is TRBJ2-1; D gene uncertain. This receptor was taken from a human donor in a cohort sampled during active COVID-19. Sequencing was carried out using peripheral blood. CDR3: CASSSLAYNEQFF. CDR3 bases: TGTGCCAGTAGTAGCCTAGCCTACAATGAGCAGTTCTTC.